A single sample is the source of the 20 T cell receptor beta chains below, sequenced in a study of cytomegalovirus exposure and HLA in healthy donors. Generated by immunoSEQ multiplex PCR, the TCRdb table keeps only in-frame clones and is missing some. The sample has roughly 58,000 clones, 80% to 95% seen once. Sample: PBMCs. These receptors all stem from a man younger than 30 in good health and CMV-seronegative.

V and J are TRBV28 and TRBJ2-7; 8 positions match TRBD1. Looked up from germline, CDR1 is MDHEN and CDR2 is SYDVKM. With V trimmed by 2 bases and J by 4 bases, 10 bases remained unmatched. There are 16 residues in the CDR3. CDR3 DNA: TGTGCCAGCAGTTTACGTTGGACAGGGAAGTCATACGAGCAGTACTTC. It is translated as CASSLRWTGKSYEQYF.

Here the CDR3 reads CAWSLRRWLVAGELFF. In DNA form, the CDR3 reads TGTGCCTGGAGTTTGAGGAGGTGGTTAGTCGCCGGGGAGCTGTTTTTT. The J gene is TRBJ2-2, the V gene TRBV30; possibly TRBD2 for D (5 bases). The CDR3 consists of 16 residues. Germline CDR1 reads GTSNPN; CDR2 reads SVGIG (reference sequence). Trimming pared 2 bases from V and 6 bases from J, leaving 19 bases between.

The chain has TRBV13 and TRBJ2-7, with 7 bases that match TRBD1. The CDR3 is 15 residues long. Looked up from germline, CDR1 is PRHDT and CDR2 is FYEKMQ (reference sequence). V was clipped by 3 bases and J by 2 bases; unmatched bases: 7. CDR3 bases: TGTGCCAGCAGCTTTCGACGACAGGGAGCCTACGAGCAGTACTTC. It is translated as CASSFRRQGAYEQYF.

The chain combines TRBV6-1 with TRBJ2-7, with 10 bases that match TRBD2. The CDR3 has 15 residues. Germline V gives CDR1 MNHNS, CDR2 SASEGT. J gave up 6 bases and V 2 bases, and 7 bases lay outside the gene matches. The CDR3 loop is CASSETSGRAREQYF. CDR3 in DNA: TGTGCCAGCAGTGAAACCAGCGGGAGGGCTCGCGAGCAGTACTTC.

The CDR3 loop is CASSPPRLARTDTQYF. Written as DNA, the CDR3 is TGTGCCAGCTCACCACCGAGACTAGCGAGGACAGATACGCAGTATTTT. The chain carries TRBV18 and TRBJ2-3, with 8 bases that match TRBD2. CDR3 length equals 16 residues. Losses at the gene ends were 0 bases for V and 3 bases for J; bases not matched to a gene: 5. Germline V gives CDR1 KGHSH, CDR2 LQKENI.

The chain uses TRBV9 and TRBJ2-1, with 10 bases matching TRBD2. The CDR3 is 16 amino acids. Germline CDR1 and CDR2: SGDLS and YYNGEE. The V segment lost 3 bases and the J segment 2 bases; nucleotides outside the gene matches: 5. The CDR3 bases are TGTGCCAGCAGCGGGATGGGACTAGCGACCTACAATGAGCAGTTCTTC. This encodes CASSGMGLATYNEQFF.

The V call is TRBV7-2, the J call TRBJ2-5, with 8 nucleotides matching TRBD2. The germline gives CDR1 SGHTA, CDR2 FQGNSA. The trim removed 7 bases at V and 1 base at J, leaving 5 bases unmatched. The CDR3 consists of 14 residues. The CDR3 DNA reads as TGTGCCAGCACTCAGCGGGAGTCCCAAGAGACCCAGTACTTC. It is translated as CASTQRESQETQYF. Combining the CDR3 with reference TRBV7-2 and TRBJ2-5 gives the whole variable domain GAGVSQSPSNKVTEKGKDVELRCDPISGHTALYWYRQSLGQGLEFLIYFQGNSAPDKSGLPSDRFSAERTGGSVSTLTIQRTQQEDSAVYLCASTQRESQETQYFGPGTRLLVL.

The rearrangement joins TRBV4-1 to TRBJ1-1, with D unclear. Looked up from germline, CDR1 is MGHRA and CDR2 is YSYEKL. This CDR3 contains 15 residues. Trimming stripped 1 base from V and 0 bases from J, with 9 bases between. The CDR3 DNA follows: TGCGCCAGCAGCCAAGGAACACAAGTGAACACTGAAGCTTTCTTT. This gives the protein CASSQGTQVNTEAFF.

The chain couples TRBV28 to TRBJ1-2, with 10 bases lining up with TRBD1. Looked up from germline, CDR1 is MDHEN and CDR2 is SYDVKM. This CDR3 is 13 amino acids long. V lost 11 bases to trimming and J lost 4 bases; unmatched junction nucleotides: 7. The CDR3 is CACVRDRGYGYTF. The CDR3 bases are TGTGCCTGCGTACGGGACAGGGGCTATGGCTACACCTTC.

The rearrangement joins TRBV7-9 to TRBJ1-4; D call uncertain. The CDR3 is made up of 16 amino acids. Between the trimmed V and J ends, which lost 3 bases and 0 bases, there was a span of 11 bases. The germline V gene encodes CDR1 SEHNR and CDR2 FQNEAQ (reference sequence). CDR3 bases: TGTGCCAGCAGCTTCTCGGGAAGAGCAACTAATGAAAAACTGTTTTTT. Its translation is CASSFSGRATNEKLFF.

The chain recombines TRBV6-6 with TRBJ2-7; 10 positions match TRBD2. V was pared by 6 bases and J by 0 bases, with 2 bases of the junction left unmatched. CDR1 and CDR2 (germline): MNHNY, SVGAGI (reference sequence). There are 14 residues in the CDR3. This CDR3 is CASSPSGSSYEQYF. The CDR3, as DNA: TGTGCCAGCAGCCCTAGCGGGAGCTCCTACGAGCAGTACTTC.

The chain links TRBV7-9 to TRBJ2-7; 7 nucleotides line up with TRBD2. Trimming took 5 bases from V and 2 from J; bases not matched to a gene: 3. The CDR3 is 13 amino acids. CDR1 is SEHNR, CDR2 FQNEAQ, per germline (reference sequence). CDR3 region: CASSPGRAYEQYF. In DNA, the CDR3 is TGTGCCAGCAGCCCAGGGAGGGCCTACGAGCAGTACTTC.

The chain couples TRBV27 to TRBJ1-1; D ambiguous. The CDR3 is 14 residues long. The V and J ends lost 4 bases and 4 bases respectively, with 13 bases between them. From germline, CDR1 is MNHEY and CDR2 SMNVEV (reference sequence). The CDR3 here is CASSSKGGSTEAFF. As DNA, the CDR3 is TGTGCCAGCAGTTCAAAGGGCGGGAGCACTGAAGCTTTCTTT.

This clone came up a few times. V gene TRBV6-5 combines with J gene TRBJ2-1; 7 bases fit TRBD2. The germline gives CDR1 MNHEY, CDR2 SVGAGI. V was pared by 6 bases and J by 0 bases, with 2 bases of the junction left unmatched. CDR3 length: 14 residues. The chain's CDR3 is CASRTGGSYNEQFF. CDR3 nucleotide sequence: TGTGCCAGCAGAACGGGAGGCTCCTACAATGAGCAGTTCTTC.

The rearrangement uses TRBV6-5 and TRBJ1-1; 9 bases align to TRBD1. Germline V gene sequence: CDR1 MNHEY, CDR2 SVGAGI. This CDR3 has 15 amino acids. With 5 bases clipped from V and 4 bases from J, the junction kept 8 bases outside the gene matches. CDR3 loop: CASSLQGAIPTEAFF. CDR3 sequence (DNA): TGTGCCAGCAGTCTACAGGGGGCGATACCCACTGAAGCTTTCTTT.

This sequence joins TRBV10-3 and TRBJ2-3, with 9 bases identical to TRBD1. Germline CDR1 reads ENHRY; CDR2 reads SYGVKD. The CDR3 extends over 17 amino acids. V was clipped by 5 bases and J by 2 bases; unmatched bases: 11. The CDR3 loop is CAISSPEGQGITDTQYF. In DNA, the CDR3 is TGTGCCATCAGTTCCCCGGAGGGACAGGGAATCACAGATACGCAGTATTTT.

V gene TRBV27 combines with J gene TRBJ1-4; 7 nucleotides agree with TRBD1. The CDR3 spans 17 residues. Germline CDR1 reads MNHEY; CDR2 reads SMNVEV (reference sequence). V shed 6 bases, J shed 3 bases, and the junction held 13 bases outside the gene matches. The CDR3 spells CASSRARTGNSNEKLFF. The CDR3 nucleotides read TGTGCCAGCAGCCGAGCTAGGACAGGCAATTCTAATGAAAAACTGTTTTTT.

The CDR3 DNA follows: TGTGCCACTTTCGGATGGGCGGGAGCGGATACGCAGTATTTT. Protein sequence: CATFGWAGADTQYF. The V call is TRBV6-5, the J call TRBJ2-3; 7 bases fit TRBD2. With V trimmed by 10 bases and J by 6 bases, 13 bases remained unmatched. Germline values: CDR1 MNHEY, CDR2 SVGAGI. The CDR3 length is 14 residues.

The J gene is TRBJ2-7, the V gene TRBV5-1, with TRBD2 as a possible D gene (6 bases). Trimming removed 0 bases from V and 6 bases from J, with 10 bases in between. CDR3 size: 13 residues. The V gene's germline CDR1 is SGHRS and CDR2 YFSETQ. In DNA form, the CDR3 reads TGCGCCAGCAGCTTGGTGGGGGGATCCGAGCAGTACTTC. This encodes CASSLVGGSEQYF.

The chain couples TRBV29-1 to TRBJ2-2; 11 nucleotides match TRBD1. V lost 6 bases to trimming and J lost 7 bases; unmatched junction nucleotides: 7. This CDR3 is 14 amino acids long. Per germline, CDR1 SQVTM and CDR2 ANQGSEA. The CDR3 here is CSVGDRGGNGELFF. DNA for the CDR3: TGCAGCGTCGGGGACAGGGGGGGGAACGGGGAGCTGTTTTTT.